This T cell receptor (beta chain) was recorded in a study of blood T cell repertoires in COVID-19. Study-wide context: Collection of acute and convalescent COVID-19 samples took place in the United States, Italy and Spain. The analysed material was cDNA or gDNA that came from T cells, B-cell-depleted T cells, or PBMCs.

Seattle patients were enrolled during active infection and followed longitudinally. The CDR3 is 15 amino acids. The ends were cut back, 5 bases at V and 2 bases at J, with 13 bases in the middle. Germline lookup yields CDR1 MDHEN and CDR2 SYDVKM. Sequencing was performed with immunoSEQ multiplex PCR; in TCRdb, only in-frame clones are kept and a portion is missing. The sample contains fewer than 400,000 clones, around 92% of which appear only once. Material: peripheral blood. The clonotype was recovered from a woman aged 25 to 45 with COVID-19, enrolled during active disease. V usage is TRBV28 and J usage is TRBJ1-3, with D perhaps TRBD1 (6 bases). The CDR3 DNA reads TGTGCCAGCAGTATAAGCCAGGGGCCTGGAAACACCATATATTTT. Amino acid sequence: CASSISQGPGNTIYF.